This T cell receptor beta chain derives from a study of CD8+ T cells in alopecia areata. Trimming shortened V by 7 bases and J by 1 base, and 11 bases separated the two germline ends. The germline V gene encodes CDR1 SGHRS and CDR2 YFSETQ. This CDR3 is 14 amino acids long. Following RNA extraction, reverse transcription yielded cDNA that acted as the sequencing template. The table came from immunoSEQ multiplex PCR; TCRdb's copy has only in-frame clones and leaves some out. This table has around 100,000 clones, roughly 53% appearing once. V gene TRBV5-1 combines with J gene TRBJ2-2, with D uncertain. Sequenced sample: CD4+ T cells sorted from blood. The source of this sequence is a human donor in good health. In DNA form, the CDR3 reads TGCGCCAGCGGGCGTGGGTTGAACACCGGGGAGCTGTTTTTT. Translating it yields CASGRGLNTGELFF.